Shown below are 26 T cell receptor beta chains from a single sample sequenced in a study of beta chain features in type 1 diabetes. Whole-study findings and limits: Within each of all four CD4+ subsets, Type 1 diabetes patients had TCRB CDR3s that were moderately but significantly shorter.

The antigens these receptors bind are not known. Expressed TCRB transcripts got sequenced, as all isolated RNA was reverse transcribed. Here immunoSEQ multiplex PCR was the method, and the copy in TCRdb shows in-frame clones only, minus some. The sample lists 300,000 or so clones, approximately 13% seen once, with 0.013% to 0.015% in the top ten. Specimen: naive CD4+ T cells from blood. The origin of the receptors is a woman aged 18-29 years with type 1 diabetes.

There are a few counts of this clone. This sample includes further DNA sequences coding for the same CDR3. The rearrangement uses TRBV7-9 and TRBJ1-1, with TRBD1 as a possible D gene (5 bases). The CDR3 totals 13 residues. Germline CDR1 SEHNR, CDR2 FQNEAQ (reference sequence). Trimming left V 3 bases short and J 1 base short, with 6 bases between. The CDR3 reads CASSLTENTEAFF. As DNA, the CDR3 is TGTGCCAGCAGCTTGACAGAGAACACTGAAGCTTTCTTT. Variable domain in full (rest from reference TRBV7-9 and TRBJ1-1): DTGVSQNPRHKITKRGQNVTFRCDPISEHNRLYWYRQTLGQGPEFLTYFQNEAQLEKSRLLSDRFSAERPKGSFSTLEIQRTEQGDSAMYLCASSLTENTEAFFGQGTRLTVV.

The chain has TRBV11-2 and TRBJ2-2, with TRBD2 identical over 11 bases. The CDR3 is 18 amino acids. The V gene's germline CDR1 is SGHAT and CDR2 FQNNGV. J lost 7 bases, V lost 5 bases, and 15 bases had no gene match. The CDR3 protein is CASSRRGPSGRRGGELFF. CDR3 nucleotides: TGTGCCAGCAGCAGACGGGGCCCTAGCGGGAGGCGGGGCGGGGAGCTGTTTTTT.

The chain couples TRBV28 to TRBJ1-4; D is uncertain. The CDR3 loop spans 12 amino acids. V lost 3 bases, J lost 11 bases, and 10 bases lay in between. Germline lookup yields CDR1 MDHEN and CDR2 SYDVKM. The CDR3 region is CASSFVEEKLFF. CDR3 DNA: TGTGCCAGCAGTTTTGTGGAGGAGAAACTGTTTTTT. Based on the CDR3 plus reference TRBV28 and TRBJ1-4, the full variable domain is DVKVTQSSRYLVKRTGEKVFLECVQDMDHENMFWYRQDPGLGLRLIYFSYDVKMKEKGDIPEGYSVSREKKERFSLILESASTNQTSMYLCASSFVEEKLFFGSGTQLSVL.

The chain recombines TRBV4-3 with TRBJ2-1; TRBD2 agrees at 10 bases. The ends lost 4 bases at V and 4 bases at J; junction bases unmatched: 10. The CDR3 has 17 residues. CDR1 and CDR2 from the germline V gene are LGHNA and YSLEER. The CDR3 nucleotides are TGCGCCAGCAGCCCACCCCCCTCAGCGGGAGGGTACAATGAGCAGTTCTTC. Its protein product is CASSPPPSAGGYNEQFF.

The V and J genes are TRBV11-2 and TRBJ1-1; TRBD1 matches 9 bases. From germline, CDR1 is SGHAT and CDR2 FQNNGV. This CDR3 is 13 amino acids long. Unmatched junction bases numbered 0, after V lost 4 bases and J lost 3 bases. CDR3 sequence: CASSWDRDTEAFF. CDR3 DNA: TGTGCCAGCAGCTGGGACAGGGACACTGAAGCTTTCTTT.

V usage is TRBV2 and J usage is TRBJ2-5, with a tentative D call TRBD1 (6 bases). Germline V lookup: CDR1 SNHLY, CDR2 FYNNEI. This CDR3 has 14 residues. V gave up 1 base and J gave up 5 bases, with 11 bases separating them. CDR3 DNA sequence: TGTGCCAGCAGTGAAGACAGGGTCTGGGAGACCCAGTACTTC. Translating it yields CASSEDRVWETQYF.

This rearrangement joins TRBV10-1 to TRBJ1-1; D gene unclear. The CDR3 length is 14 residues. Trimming pared 5 bases from V and 0 bases from J, leaving 10 bases between. Germline CDR1 and CDR2: WNHNN and SYGVQD (reference sequence). This chain's CDR3 is CASSSGGVNTEAFF. The CDR3 bases are TGCGCCAGCAGTAGTGGCGGGGTGAACACTGAAGCTTTCTTT.

This clone was counted only a few times. The chain couples TRBV28 to TRBJ2-7; 7 nucleotides align to TRBD1. V shed 6 bases, J shed 0 bases, and the junction held 5 bases outside the gene matches. The germline CDR1 and CDR2 sequences are MDHEN and SYDVKM. The CDR3 runs 14 residues. This CDR3 reads CASSRQGSSYEQYV. The CDR3 nucleotides are TGTGCCAGCAGCCGACAGGGCAGCTCCTACGAGCAGTACGTC.

This rearrangement joins TRBV29-1 to TRBJ2-2; 8 bases are shared with TRBD1. This CDR3 has 12 amino acids. The V and J ends lost 7 bases and 7 bases, in that order; junction bases with no gene match: 5. Germline lookup yields CDR1 SQVTM and CDR2 ANQGSEA. CDR3 protein: CSGGQGFGELFF. For the CDR3, the DNA is TGCAGCGGTGGACAGGGTTTCGGGGAGCTGTTTTTT.

This clone was recorded once. The chain is built from TRBV5-4 and TRBJ2-5, with 13 positions matching TRBD2. This CDR3 comprises 16 residues. V gave up 4 bases and J gave up 6 bases; unmatched junction bases: 9. Looked up from germline, CDR1 is SGHNT and CDR2 is YYREEE (reference sequence). The CDR3 loop is CASSLGLAGVGKTQYF. The CDR3 region has the DNA TGTGCCAGCAGCCTCGGACTAGCGGGAGTCGGAAAGACCCAGTACTTC.

The rearrangement links TRBV12-5 to TRBJ1-1; the match to TRBD1 covers 7 bases. Trimming cost V 0 bases and J 7 bases; bases outside gene matches: 8. The CDR3 contains 15 residues. From germline, CDR1 is LGHNT and CDR2 FRNRAP. CDR3 DNA sequence: TGTGCTAGTGGTTTGGTACCCCGACAGGGTGTTGAAGCTTTCTTT. Its translation: CASGLVPRQGVEAFF.

This clone was observed a few times. V is TRBV28 and J is TRBJ2-6, with D unclear. Trimming pared 2 bases from V and 4 bases from J, leaving 9 bases between. In germline, CDR1 is MDHEN, CDR2 SYDVKM. The CDR3 contains 15 residues. CDR3 coding DNA: TGTGCCAGCAGTTTAAGAAGCCCCGGGGCCAACGTCCTGACTTTC. Protein product: CASSLRSPGANVLTF.

This chain joins TRBV28 and TRBJ2-1, with TRBD2 matching 9 bases. The V segment lost 2 bases and the J segment 7 bases; nucleotides outside the gene matches: 9. This CDR3 region has 16 residues. CDR1 MDHEN and CDR2 SYDVKM come from the germline V gene. CDR3 in DNA: TGTGCCAGCAGTTTAGGTGGCGGGAGGGCACATAATGAGCAGTTCTTC. This codes for CASSLGGGRAHNEQFF.

V and J are TRBV29-1 and TRBJ1-1; D perhaps matches TRBD1 (6 bases). Trimming left V 7 bases short and J 4 bases short, with 16 bases between. The V gene's germline CDR1 is SQVTM and CDR2 ANQGSEA. CDR3 length: 13 residues. Here the CDR3 reads CSAQGQGGTEAFF. The DNA of the CDR3 is TGCAGCGCCCAGGGGCAGGGCGGCACTGAAGCTTTCTTT.

This clone has just a few counts. V is TRBV7-2 and J is TRBJ2-7, with D perhaps matching TRBD2 (6 bases). Germline V gene data show CDR1 as SGHTA and CDR2 as FQGNSA. The CDR3 has 15 amino acids. V lost 6 bases and J lost 5, with 20 bases in between. DNA of the CDR3: TGTGCCAGCAGTCCCCCTGGGAGGTTCACCCACGAGCAGTACGTC. It translates to CASSPPGRFTHEQYV.

V usage is TRBV28 and J usage is TRBJ2-5; 8 positions agree with TRBD1. V was clipped by 6 bases and J by 2 bases; unmatched bases: 14. Germline-derived CDR1 and CDR2 are MDHEN and SYDVKM. The CDR3 loop spans 17 amino acids. CDR3 sequence (DNA): TGTGCCAGCAGCCCGGCAACTTGGTACAGGGGGCAAGAGACCCAGTACTTC. The encoded protein is CASSPATWYRGQETQYF.

This clone has just a few counts. The V call is TRBV7-2, the J call TRBJ2-1, with TRBD1 as a possible D gene (6 bases). In germline, CDR1 is SGHTA, CDR2 FQGNSA. Trimming stripped 5 bases from V and 4 bases from J, with 9 bases between. The length of the CDR3 is 13 residues. In nucleotides, the CDR3 is TGTGCCAGCAGCCAGGGGAGTTACAATGAGCAGTTCTTC. Translated, it gives CASSQGSYNEQFF.

This clone was found once. The V call is TRBV5-1, the J call TRBJ1-3, with D uncertain. Trimming removed 0 bases from V and 0 bases from J, with 10 bases in between. This CDR3 spans 16 amino acids. Germline CDR1 SGHRS, CDR2 YFSETQ. This chain's CDR3 is CASSLGGSSSGNTIYF. DNA for the CDR3: TGCGCCAGCAGCTTGGGCGGCAGCAGCTCTGGAAACACCATATATTTT.

This chain links TRBV11-1 with TRBJ2-4; weak D call: TRBD1 (6 bases). Germline CDR1 SGHAT, CDR2 FQDESV (reference sequence). The CDR3 totals 14 residues. V gave up 4 bases and J gave up 8 bases, with 15 bases separating them. The CDR3 region is CASSWGHRNDIQYF. In nucleotides, the CDR3 is TGTGCCAGCAGCTGGGGACACCGGAACGACATTCAGTACTTC.

This clone was observed a handful of times. The chain couples TRBV5-6 to TRBJ2-7; TRBD1 matches 11 bases. With V trimmed by 3 bases and J by 5 bases, 4 bases remained unmatched. This CDR3 has 14 amino acids. CDR1 is SGHDT and CDR2 is YYEEEE in the germline V gene. CDR3 amino acids: CASSSTGQGDEQYF. DNA of the CDR3: TGTGCCAGCAGCTCGACGGGACAGGGGGACGAGCAGTACTTC.

This clone was seen a few times. The gene calls are TRBV7-2 and TRBJ1-1; D call uncertain. Germline-derived CDR1 and CDR2 are SGHTA and FQGNSA. Trimming removed 3 bases at V and 1 base at J, with 15 bases between. The CDR3 has 16 residues. CDR3 sequence: CASSFSFRLGNTEAFF. The CDR3 coding sequence is TGTGCCAGCAGCTTCTCCTTCAGGTTGGGGAACACTGAAGCTTTCTTT.

The gene calls are TRBV15 and TRBJ2-3; no reliable D call. In germline, CDR1 is LNHNV, CDR2 YYDKDF (reference sequence). This CDR3 has 15 amino acids. With 1 base removed from V and 2 bases from J, the gap between germline ends came to 10 bases. Here the CDR3 reads CATSRGNAVTDTQYF. Written as DNA, the CDR3 is TGTGCCACCAGCAGAGGGAACGCGGTCACAGATACGCAGTATTTT.

The CDR3 spells CASSLGGHLNTEAFF. The CDR3, as DNA: TGTGCCAGCAGCTTGGGGGGACACCTTAACACTGAAGCTTTCTTT. The chain is built from TRBV5-4 and TRBJ1-1, with a weak D call TRBD1 (6 bases). V lost 0 bases to trimming and J lost 2 bases, with 11 bases between them. The CDR3 consists of 15 residues. The germline gives CDR1 SGHNT, CDR2 YYREEE (reference sequence).

This clone has a handful of counts. This rearrangement joins TRBV27 to TRBJ2-7; 10 nucleotides align to TRBD2. Germline V gives CDR1 MNHEY, CDR2 SMNVEV (reference sequence). The trim removed 0 bases at V and 5 bases at J, leaving 7 bases unmatched. The length of the CDR3 is 16 residues. CDR3 sequence reads: CASSLSFLAGVNEQYF. The CDR3 DNA is TGTGCCAGCAGTTTATCTTTTCTAGCGGGAGTTAACGAGCAGTACTTC.

V and J are TRBV11-2 and TRBJ2-1; 9 bases line up with TRBD2. Germline V gene data show CDR1 as SGHAT and CDR2 as FQNNGV. This CDR3 is built from 14 residues. V trimming: 2 bases; J trimming: 10 bases; junction bases outside the gene matches: 6. CDR3 sequence (DNA): TGTGCCAGCAGCTTAAGCGGCGGGAGGGACGAGCAGTTCTTC. Protein sequence: CASSLSGGRDEQFF. Using reference TRBV11-2 and TRBJ2-1 for the parts outside the CDR3, the full variable domain is EAGVAQSPRYKIIEKRQSVAFWCNPISGHATLYWYQQILGQGPKLLIQFQNNGVVDDSQLPKDRFSAERLKGVDSTLKIQPAKLEDSAVYLCASSLSGGRDEQFFGPGTRLTVL.

This clone was seen a few times. The DNA for the CDR3 is TGTGCCTGGAGTGTACGGGGCGGGAGCCTCTCCTACGAGCAGTACTTC. This translates into CAWSVRGGSLSYEQYF. The chain combines TRBV30 with TRBJ2-7; 7 bases line up with TRBD2. This CDR3 comprises 16 residues. J gave up 0 bases and V 0 bases, and 8 bases lay outside the gene matches. Looked up from germline, CDR1 is GTSNPN and CDR2 is SVGIG (reference sequence).